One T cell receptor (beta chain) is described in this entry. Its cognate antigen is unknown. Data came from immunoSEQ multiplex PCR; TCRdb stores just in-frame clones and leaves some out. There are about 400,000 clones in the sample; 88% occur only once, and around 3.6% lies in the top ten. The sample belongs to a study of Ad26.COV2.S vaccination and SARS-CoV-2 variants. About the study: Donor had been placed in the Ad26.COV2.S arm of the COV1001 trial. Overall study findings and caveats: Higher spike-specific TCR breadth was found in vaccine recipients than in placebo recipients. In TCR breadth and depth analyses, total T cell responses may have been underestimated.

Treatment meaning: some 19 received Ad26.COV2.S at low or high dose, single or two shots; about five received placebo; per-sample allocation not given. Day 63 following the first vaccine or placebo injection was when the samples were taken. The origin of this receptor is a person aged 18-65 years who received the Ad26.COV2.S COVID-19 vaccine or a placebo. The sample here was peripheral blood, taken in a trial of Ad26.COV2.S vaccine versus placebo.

The CDR3 region has the DNA TGCGCCAGCAGCTTGGCCGCTAGCTCCTACGAGCAGTACTTC. It codes for CASSLAASSYEQYF. The rearrangement uses TRBV5-1 and TRBJ2-7; D call uncertain. Germline CDR1 SGHRS, CDR2 YFSETQ. V dropped 0 bases and J dropped 0 bases, with 7 bases sitting between them. The length of the CDR3 is 14 residues.